This section outlines one T cell receptor (beta chain) sequence together with its context. Its target is unknown. This sample is drawn from a study of cytomegalovirus exposure and HLA in healthy donors. General study points: An ancestry cluster, one associated with Asian ancestry, reportedly showed fewer N-insertions than the 666-donor mean in a later analysis. A later analysis showed TCR association rates differing by HLA locus, peaking at DRB1 and lowest at HLA-C.

Primers for the PCR totalled 60 Vbeta and 13 Jbeta. TCRdb's table, derived via immunoSEQ multiplex PCR, lists solely in-frame clones and lacks some. This sample has about 82,000 clones, with 90% found just once. The CDR3 contains 11 residues. The V end lost 5 bases, the J end lost 1 base, and 5 bases lay between the germline ends. Looked up from germline, CDR1 is DFQATT and CDR2 is SNEGSKA (reference sequence). Sample: PBMCs. The sequence was obtained from a man aged 18 to 30 in good health and CMV-seronegative. This chain joins TRBV20-1 and TRBJ1-1; D uncertain. The CDR3 nucleotides are TGCAGTGCTCCCCAGAACACTGAAGCTTTCTTT. Protein product: CSAPQNTEAFF.